This TCR beta chain was sequenced during a study of blood T cell repertoires in COVID-19. Authors' methods: Cell counts per sample came from amplifying reference gene primers. The data were produced by immunoSEQ multiplex PCR, yet TCRdb's version contains in-frame clones alone and is incomplete. The V and J calls and clone size were taken over from that table, and D and trimming were inferred from the DNA. The top ten hold roughly 1.6% of the sample, which has roughly 53,000 clones, roughly nine tenths seen once. CDR3 length: 16 residues. CDR1 and CDR2 from the germline V gene are MNHEY and SVGAGI. V was clipped by 1 base and J by 2 bases; unmatched bases: 5.

Specimen: peripheral blood. The TCR comes from a man aged 60 to 75 with acute or convalescent COVID-19. This chain connects TRBV6-5 to TRBJ1-2; 9 bases align to TRBD1. The CDR3 here is CASSYLGQGSNYGYTF. For the CDR3, the DNA is TGTGCCAGCAGTTACTTGGGACAGGGATCCAACTATGGCTACACCTTC.